This T cell receptor (beta chain) was recovered during a study of T cell repertoires in cytomegalovirus infection. As for the study in general: CMV epitopes, recently identified HLA-C-restricted and well-studied HLA-B-restricted, were used. In public TCR beta signatures, there were indications of both CMV infection and matching HLA type.

One entry per CDR3 protein, called by TCRdb with MiXCR from the reads. The table records 200,000 or so distinct CDR3 sequences, 35% to 45% of them present only once. This clonotype has only a few counts. No antigen is known for it. The CDR3 totals 14 residues. CDR1 is MNHEY and CDR2 is SMNVEV in the germline V gene (reference sequence). The V gene end was trimmed by 5 bases and the J gene end by 6 bases; junction bases not matched to a gene: 8. General study findings and limits: There were HLA-C-restricted CMV-specific TCR beta clonotypes dominating the ex vivo response. The study identified carriers of CMV plus the relevant HLA from cumulative public TCR beta family frequency.

The receptor was derived from a human donor in good health (CMV status not recorded). Some clones in this sample may be carry-over from other donors' samples. The sequenced sample was CD8+ T cells from cultured PBMCs, obtained from culture after CMV antigen stimulation. This chain joins TRBV27 and TRBJ2-7; 9 bases line up with TRBD1. CDR3 sequence: CASSKPGQGFEQYF. CDR3 in DNA: TGTGCCAGCAGTAAACCGGGACAGGGCTTCGAGCAGTACTTC.